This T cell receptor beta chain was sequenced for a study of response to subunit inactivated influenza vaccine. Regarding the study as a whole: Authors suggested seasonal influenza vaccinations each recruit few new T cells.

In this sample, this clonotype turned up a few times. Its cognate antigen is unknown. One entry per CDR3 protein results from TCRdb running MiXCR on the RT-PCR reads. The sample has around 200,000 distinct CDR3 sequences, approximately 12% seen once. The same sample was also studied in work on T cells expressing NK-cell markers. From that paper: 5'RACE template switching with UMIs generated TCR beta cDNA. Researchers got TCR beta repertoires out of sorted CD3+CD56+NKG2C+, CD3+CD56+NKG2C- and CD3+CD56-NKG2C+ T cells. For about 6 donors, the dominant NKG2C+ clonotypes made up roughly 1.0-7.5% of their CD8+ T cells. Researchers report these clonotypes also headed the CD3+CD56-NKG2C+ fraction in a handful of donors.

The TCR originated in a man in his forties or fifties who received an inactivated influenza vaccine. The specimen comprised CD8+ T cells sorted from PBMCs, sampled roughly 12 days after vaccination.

The CDR3 here is CSVEQGRTPWNEQFF. DNA for the CDR3: TGCAGCGTTGAACAGGGCAGGACCCCTTGGAATGAGCAGTTCTTC. This chain uses TRBV29-1 with TRBJ2-1; D might be TRBD1 (5 bases). This CDR3 spans 15 amino acids. CDR1 and CDR2 from the germline V gene are SQVTM and ANQGSEA. The V end lost 2 bases, the J end lost 7 bases, and 18 bases lay between the germline ends.